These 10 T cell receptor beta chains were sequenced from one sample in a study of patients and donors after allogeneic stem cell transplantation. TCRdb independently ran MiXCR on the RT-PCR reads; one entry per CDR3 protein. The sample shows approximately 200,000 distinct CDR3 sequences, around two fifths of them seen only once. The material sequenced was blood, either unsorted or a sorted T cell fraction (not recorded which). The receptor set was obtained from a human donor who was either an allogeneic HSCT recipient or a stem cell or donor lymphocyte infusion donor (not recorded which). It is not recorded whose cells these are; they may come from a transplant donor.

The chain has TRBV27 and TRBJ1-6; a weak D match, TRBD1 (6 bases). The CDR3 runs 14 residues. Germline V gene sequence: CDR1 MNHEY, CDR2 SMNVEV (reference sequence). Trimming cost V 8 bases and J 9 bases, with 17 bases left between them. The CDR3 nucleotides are TGTGCCAGCGGGGGGATCGACAGGTTTTCACCCCTCCACTTT. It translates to CASGGIDRFSPLHF.

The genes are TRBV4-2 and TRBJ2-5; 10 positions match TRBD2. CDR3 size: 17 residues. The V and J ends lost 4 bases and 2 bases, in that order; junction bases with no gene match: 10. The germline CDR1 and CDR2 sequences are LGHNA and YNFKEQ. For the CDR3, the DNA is TGTGCCAGCAGCCGACGTCTAGCGGGGGACCCACAAGAGACCCAGTACTTC. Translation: CASSRRLAGDPQETQYF.

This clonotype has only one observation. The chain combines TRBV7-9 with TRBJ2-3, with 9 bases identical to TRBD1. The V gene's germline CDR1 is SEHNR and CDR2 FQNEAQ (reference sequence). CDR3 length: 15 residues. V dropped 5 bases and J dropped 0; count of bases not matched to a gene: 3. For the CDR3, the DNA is TGTGCCAGCAGCCGACAGGGGGGGAGCACAGATACGCAGTATTTT. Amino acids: CASSRQGGSTDTQYF.

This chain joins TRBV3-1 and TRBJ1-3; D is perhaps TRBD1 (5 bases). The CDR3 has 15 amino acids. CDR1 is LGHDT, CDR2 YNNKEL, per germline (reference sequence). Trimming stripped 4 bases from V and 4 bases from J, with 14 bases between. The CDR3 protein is CASSPDRGNGNTIYF. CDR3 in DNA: TGTGCCAGCAGCCCAGACCGGGGGAACGGAAACACCATATATTTT.

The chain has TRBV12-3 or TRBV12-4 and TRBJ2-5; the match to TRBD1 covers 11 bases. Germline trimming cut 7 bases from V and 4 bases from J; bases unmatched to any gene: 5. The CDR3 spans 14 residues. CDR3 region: CASTRGQGGETQYF. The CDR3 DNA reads TGTGCCAGCACTCGGGGACAGGGGGGAGAGACCCAGTACTTC.

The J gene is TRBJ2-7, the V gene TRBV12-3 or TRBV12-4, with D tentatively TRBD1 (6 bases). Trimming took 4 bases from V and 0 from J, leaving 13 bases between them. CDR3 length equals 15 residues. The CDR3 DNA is TGTGCCAGCAGTTCCCGGGACACATTCTCCTACGAGCAGTACTTC. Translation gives CASSSRDTFSYEQYF.

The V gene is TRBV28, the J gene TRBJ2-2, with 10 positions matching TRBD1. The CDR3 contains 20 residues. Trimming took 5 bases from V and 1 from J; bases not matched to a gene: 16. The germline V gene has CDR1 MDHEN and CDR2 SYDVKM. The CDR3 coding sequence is TGTGCCAGCAGTATTCCTCGGGACAGGGGACCCCCGGGGAACACCGGGGAGCTGTTTTTT. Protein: CASSIPRDRGPPGNTGELFF. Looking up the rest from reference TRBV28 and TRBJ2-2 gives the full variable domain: DVKVTQSSRYLVKRTGEKVFLECVQDMDHENMFWYRQDPGLGLRLIYFSYDVKMKEKGDIPEGYSVSREKKERFSLILESASTNQTSMYLCASSIPRDRGPPGNTGELFFGEGSRLTVL.

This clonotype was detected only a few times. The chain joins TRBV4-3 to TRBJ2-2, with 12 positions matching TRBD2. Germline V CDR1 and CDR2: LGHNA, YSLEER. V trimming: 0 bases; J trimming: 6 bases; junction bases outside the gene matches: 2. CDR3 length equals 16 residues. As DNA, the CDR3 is TGCGCCAGCAGCCAAGATCGACTAGCGGGGGCCGGGGAGCTGTTTTTT. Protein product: CASSQDRLAGAGELFF.

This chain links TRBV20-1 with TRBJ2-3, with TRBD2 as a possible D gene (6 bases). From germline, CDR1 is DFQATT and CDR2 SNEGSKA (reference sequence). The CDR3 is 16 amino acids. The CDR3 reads CSDLARDRDGTDTQYF. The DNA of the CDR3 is TGCAGCGATCTAGCGAGGGACCGGGACGGCACAGATACGCAGTATTTT.

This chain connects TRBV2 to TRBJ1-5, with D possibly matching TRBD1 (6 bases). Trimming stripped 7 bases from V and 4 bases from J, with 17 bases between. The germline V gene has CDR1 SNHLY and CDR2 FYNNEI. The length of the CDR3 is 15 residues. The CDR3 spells CASTPRQVGNQPQHF. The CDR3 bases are TGTGCCAGCACCCCCCGACAGGTGGGTAATCAGCCCCAGCATTTT.